This TCR beta chain originates from a study of beta chain features in type 1 diabetes. Comments on this clone: What it binds is not known.

Study results and limitations: More deletions and fewer insertions at VDJ junctions were found in patients with type 1 diabetes. cDNA sequencing could over-represent cells with high TCR expression.

Of the isolated RNA, all was reverse transcribed, and so the sequenced material was expressed TCRB transcripts. Measured with immunoSEQ multiplex PCR; TCRdb has only the in-frame clones, and not every one. Found here are about 360,000 clones, over 10% of them singletons; the top ten hold 0.015% to 0.02%. Germline V lookup: CDR1 LGHNA, CDR2 YSLEER. The CDR3 is 16 residues long. Deletions cut 5 bases from V and 7 bases from J, with 20 bases between. J is TRBJ1-4 and V is TRBV4-3; D is unclear. This TCR was recovered from a man younger than 35 in good health. Sequencing was carried out using naive CD4+ T cells from blood. The CDR3 DNA reads TGCGCCAGCAGCATAAGAGACGTAACGGCAGGTGAAAAACTGTTTTTT. It specifies CASSIRDVTAGEKLFF.